Following are 19 T cell receptor beta chains from one sample sequenced in a study of T cell responses to AZD1222 COVID-19 vaccine. Produced via immunoSEQ multiplex PCR; TCRdb's table is partial and in-frame only. This sample has under 300,000 clones, with roughly 93% found just once. This material consisted of peripheral blood, taken on day 0 of AZD1222 vaccination. Receptor source: an adult in good health.

The rearrangement joins TRBV7-9 to TRBJ1-1; a possible D gene is TRBD1 (6 bases). Germline V gives CDR1 SEHNR, CDR2 FQNEAQ (reference sequence). The CDR3 is 17 residues long. Trimming shortened V by 2 bases and J by 1 base, and 17 bases separated the two germline ends. The DNA of the CDR3 is TGTGCCAGCAGCTTACCCGGGTCAACCAGGGGGAACACTGAAGCTTTCTTT. Amino acid sequence: CASSLPGSTRGNTEAFF.

CDR3 nucleotide sequence: TGTGCCAGCAGCGTAAACCTGGGGAATGAGCAGTTCTTC. This sequence encodes CASSVNLGNEQFF. V gene TRBV9 combines with J gene TRBJ2-1, with no clear D. CDR1 is SGDLS and CDR2 is YYNGEE in the germline V gene. The CDR3 contains 13 residues. Trimming took 1 base from V and 7 from J, leaving 9 bases between them.

The CDR3 DNA reads as TGTGCCACCAGGGGACAGGGCGTTAGGGCCGGGGAGCTGTTTTTT. It specifies CATRGQGVRAGELFF. This chain joins TRBV15 and TRBJ2-2; 9 bases map to TRBD1. The CDR3 has 15 amino acids. Germline CDR1 LNHNV, CDR2 YYDKDF (reference sequence). Losses at the gene ends were 6 bases for V and 6 bases for J; bases not matched to a gene: 8.

The chain joins TRBV14 to TRBJ2-7; TRBD1 matches at 10 bases. The CDR3 consists of 17 residues. The germline V gene has CDR1 SGHDN and CDR2 FVKESK. With V trimmed by 4 bases and J by 0 bases, 9 bases remained unmatched. DNA for the CDR3: TGTGCCAGCAGCCGTTTTCCCGGGACAGGGGCCTCCTACGAGCAGTACTTC. It is translated as CASSRFPGTGASYEQYF.

In DNA form, the CDR3 reads TGTGCCAGCAGCGTAGATTGGGGTACGGGGCCCCAGCATTTT. Its protein is CASSVDWGTGPQHF. This chain uses TRBV9 with TRBJ1-5; no reliable D call. There are 14 residues in the CDR3. Germline V gene sequence: CDR1 SGDLS, CDR2 YYNGEE. Trimming stripped 0 bases from V and 9 bases from J, with 13 bases between.

The J gene is TRBJ2-7, the V gene TRBV15, with 8 bases identical to TRBD1. The CDR3 is made up of 15 amino acids. Germline-derived CDR1 and CDR2 are LNHNV and YYDKDF (reference sequence). The ends lost 3 bases at V and 1 base at J; junction bases unmatched: 5. The CDR3 sequence: CATSRDRATSYEQYF. The CDR3 DNA is TGTGCCACCAGCAGGGACAGGGCCACATCCTACGAGCAGTACTTC.

The chain links TRBV3-1 (or the pseudogene TRBV3-2) to TRBJ1-6; perhaps TRBD1 as D (5 bases). The CDR3 is 19 residues long. Germline V gene data show CDR1 as LGHDT and CDR2 as YNNKEL (reference sequence). Trimming shortened V by 5 bases and J by 7 bases, and 27 bases separated the two germline ends. CDR3 sequence reads: CASSSYAAGTMRKNSPLHF. The CDR3 DNA reads as TGTGCCAGCAGCTCTTACGCGGCGGGGACCATGCGTAAAAATTCACCCCTCCACTTT.

J is TRBJ2-7 and V is TRBV7-2, with D tentatively TRBD1 (5 bases). The V end lost 5 bases, the J end lost 4 bases, and 18 bases lay between the germline ends. Germline V CDR1 and CDR2: SGHTA, FQGNSA. The length of the CDR3 is 15 residues. The chain's CDR3 is CASSRDQGRFYEQYF. As DNA, the CDR3 is TGTGCCAGCAGCAGGGATCAGGGTAGATTTTACGAGCAGTACTTC.

The chain is built from TRBV6-2 or TRBV6-3 and TRBJ2-5; D unclear. Germline V gene sequence: CDR1 MNHEY, CDR2 SVGEGT. Trimming pared 4 bases from V and 4 bases from J, leaving 7 bases between. The CDR3 consists of 12 residues. Here the CDR3 reads CASSSRRETQYF. In DNA, the CDR3 is TGTGCCAGCAGTTCGCGAAGAGAGACCCAGTACTTC.

J is TRBJ1-5 and V is TRBV2; 9 nucleotides agree with TRBD1. Trimming cost V 10 bases and J 5 bases; bases outside gene matches: 6. The CDR3 is 13 residues long. Per germline, CDR1 SNHLY and CDR2 FYNNEI. This CDR3 is CATKGQGDQPQHF. CDR3 nucleotide sequence: TGTGCCACCAAGGGACAGGGCGATCAGCCCCAGCATTTT.

This clone showed up just a few times. The chain is built from TRBV28 and TRBJ1-2; D might be TRBD1 (6 bases). V was cut by 10 bases and J by 5 bases, with 20 bases left in between. The CDR3 has 14 residues. CDR1 and CDR2 (germline): MDHEN, SYDVKM. CDR3 protein: CATSLSQGSYGYTF. In DNA form, the CDR3 reads TGTGCCACCTCCTTATCGCAGGGGAGTTATGGCTACACCTTC.

V is TRBV5-5 and J is TRBJ2-1, with a tentative D call TRBD2 (6 bases). This CDR3 contains 13 residues. The V and J ends lost 4 bases and 5 bases respectively, with 10 bases between them. Looked up from germline, CDR1 is SGHKS and CDR2 is YYEKEE (reference sequence). CDR3 bases: TGTGCCAGCAGCCTCGGGACTCACAATGAGCAGTTCTTC. Amino acids: CASSLGTHNEQFF. The variable domain in full, with the rest retrieved from reference TRBV5-5 and TRBJ2-1, is DAGVTQSPTHLIKTRGQQVTLRCSPISGHKSVSWYQQVLGQGPQFIFQYYEKEERGRGNFPDRFSARQFPNYSSELNVNALLLGDSALYLCASSLGTHNEQFFGPGTRLTVL.

The chain has TRBV2 and TRBJ2-3; 9 bases match TRBD2. The CDR3 spans 15 residues. V shed 8 bases and J 6 bases; nucleotides not matched to a gene: 12. Germline loops: CDR1 SNHLY, CDR2 FYNNEI. CDR3 sequence reads: CASGRLADHGDTQYF. The CDR3 bases are TGTGCCAGCGGAAGACTAGCGGACCATGGGGATACGCAGTATTTT. The full variable domain, with the rest looked up from reference TRBV2 and TRBJ2-3, is EPEVTQTPSHQVTQMGQEVILRCVPISNHLYFYWYRQILGQKVEFLVSFYNNEISEKSEIFDDQFSVERPDGSNFTLKIRSTKLEDSAMYFCASGRLADHGDTQYFGPGTRLTVL.

The chain is built from TRBV6-5 and TRBJ2-7, with D perhaps TRBD1 (5 bases). Looked up from germline, CDR1 is MNHEY and CDR2 is SVGAGI. The CDR3 extends over 15 amino acids. V lost 8 bases and J 0 bases, leaving 17 bases between the germline ends. CDR3 DNA: TGTGCCAGCGGAACAACAGGTCAATCCTCCTACGAGCAGTACTTC. Its translation is CASGTTGQSSYEQYF.

V and J are TRBV5-6 and TRBJ2-1; 7 nucleotides line up with TRBD2. This CDR3 contains 17 residues. The junction had 13 bases not matched to a gene; V was cut back by 0 bases and J by 7 bases. CDR1 and CDR2 (germline): SGHDT, YYEEEE. CDR3 in amino acids: CASSLAPSGNPRNEQFF. CDR3 coding DNA: TGTGCCAGCAGCTTGGCCCCTAGCGGAAACCCCAGGAATGAGCAGTTCTTC. Complete variable domain (other parts from reference TRBV5-6 and TRBJ2-1): DAGVTQSPTHLIKTRGQQVTLRCSPKSGHDTVSWYQQALGQGPQFIFQYYEEEERQRGNFPDRFSGHQFPNYSSELNVNALLLGDSALYLCASSLAPSGNPRNEQFFGPGTRLTVL.

The chain has TRBV5-6 and TRBJ2-1; no definite D call. This CDR3 is 13 amino acids long. The germline V gene encodes CDR1 SGHDT and CDR2 YYEEEE. V lost 2 bases to trimming and J lost 5 bases, with 8 bases between them. The CDR3 DNA follows: TGTGCCAGCAGCTTCACGTCGAACAATGAGCAGTTCTTC. Its translation: CASSFTSNNEQFF.

This chain links TRBV19 with TRBJ1-5; D unclear. Per germline, CDR1 LNHDA and CDR2 SQIVND (reference sequence). This CDR3 comprises 15 residues. Trimming took off 5 bases at V and 7 bases at J, with 18 bases between the two ends. The CDR3 sequence: CASSPRRGWEQPQHF. The DNA for the CDR3 is TGTGCCAGTAGTCCCCGGCGGGGTTGGGAACAGCCCCAGCATTTT.

The genes are TRBV9 and TRBJ1-3; 7 bases line up with TRBD1. CDR1 and CDR2 from the germline V gene are SGDLS and YYNGEE. V lost 0 bases to trimming and J lost 7 bases; unmatched junction nucleotides: 4. This CDR3 contains 14 residues. The CDR3 here is CASSVGTGANTIYF. CDR3 DNA sequence: TGTGCCAGCAGCGTAGGGACAGGCGCGAACACCATATATTTT.

The chain uses TRBV24-1 and TRBJ1-1; 10 nucleotides agree with TRBD1. The germline gives CDR1 KGHDR, CDR2 SFDVKD. The CDR3 consists of 12 residues. With 4 bases clipped from V and 9 bases from J, the junction kept 1 base outside the gene matches. CDR3 sequence: CATSEGQGKAFF. CDR3 in DNA: TGTGCCACCAGTGAGGGACAGGGGAAAGCTTTCTTT.